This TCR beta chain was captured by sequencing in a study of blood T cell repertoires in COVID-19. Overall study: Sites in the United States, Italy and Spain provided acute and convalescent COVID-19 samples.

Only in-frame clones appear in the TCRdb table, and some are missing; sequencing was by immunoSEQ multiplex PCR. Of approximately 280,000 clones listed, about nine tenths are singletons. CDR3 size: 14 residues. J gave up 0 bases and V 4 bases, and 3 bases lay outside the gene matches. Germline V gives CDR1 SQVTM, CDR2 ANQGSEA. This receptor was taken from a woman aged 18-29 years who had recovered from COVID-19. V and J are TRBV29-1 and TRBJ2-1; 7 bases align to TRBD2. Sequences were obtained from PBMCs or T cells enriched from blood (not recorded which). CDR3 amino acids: CSVAGGASYNEQFF. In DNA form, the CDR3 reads TGCAGCGTTGCGGGGGGTGCCTCCTACAATGAGCAGTTCTTC.